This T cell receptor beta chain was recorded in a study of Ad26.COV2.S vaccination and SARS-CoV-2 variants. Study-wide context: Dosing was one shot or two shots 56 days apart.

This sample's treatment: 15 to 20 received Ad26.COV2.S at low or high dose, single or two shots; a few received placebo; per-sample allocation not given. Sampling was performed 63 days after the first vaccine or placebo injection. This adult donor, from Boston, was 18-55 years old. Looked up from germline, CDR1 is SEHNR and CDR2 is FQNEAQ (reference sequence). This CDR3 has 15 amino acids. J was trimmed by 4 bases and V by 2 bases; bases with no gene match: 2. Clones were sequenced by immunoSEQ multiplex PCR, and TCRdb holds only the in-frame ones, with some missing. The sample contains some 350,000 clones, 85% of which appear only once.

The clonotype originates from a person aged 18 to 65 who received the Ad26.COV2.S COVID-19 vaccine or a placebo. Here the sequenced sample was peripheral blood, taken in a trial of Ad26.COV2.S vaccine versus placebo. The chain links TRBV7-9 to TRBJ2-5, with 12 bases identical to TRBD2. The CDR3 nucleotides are TGTGCCAGCAGCTTAACACTAGCGGGAGGAGAGACCCAGTACTTC. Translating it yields CASSLTLAGGETQYF. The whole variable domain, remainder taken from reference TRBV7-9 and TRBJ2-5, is DTGVSQNPRHKITKRGQNVTFRCDPISEHNRLYWYRQTLGQGPEFLTYFQNEAQLEKSRLLSDRFSAERPKGSFSTLEIQRTEQGDSAMYLCASSLTLAGGETQYFGPGTRLLVL.